This T cell receptor beta chain emerged from a study of cytomegalovirus exposure and HLA in healthy donors. Vbeta (60) and Jbeta (13) primers were used in the PCR. Method: immunoSEQ multiplex PCR; TCRdb's copy keeps in-frame clones and lacks some. In total, the table holds around 46,000 clones. Germline V gene data show CDR1 as LNHNV and CDR2 as YYDKDF (reference sequence). The CDR3 covers 14 residues. V trimming: 1 base; J trimming: 5 bases; junction bases outside the gene matches: 4. V usage is TRBV15 and J usage is TRBJ2-5, with 7 bases aligning to TRBD1. The sample was PBMCs. The TCR comes from a woman between 40 and 55 years old in good health and CMV-seronegative. CDR3 residues: CATSRGQGWETQYF. CDR3 coding DNA: TGTGCCACCAGCAGAGGACAGGGATGGGAGACCCAGTACTTC.